The sequence of this T cell receptor (beta chain) was determined in a study of cytomegalovirus exposure and HLA in healthy donors. PCR was performed using 60 Vbeta and 13 Jbeta primers. Assay: immunoSEQ multiplex PCR; the TCRdb copy retains only in-frame clones and omits some. The sample has fewer than 110,000 clones, 76% seen once. Trimming took 3 bases from V and 1 from J; bases not matched to a gene: 5. The CDR3 is 16 residues long. Germline V gives CDR1 KGHSH, CDR2 LQKENI. The TCR was taken from a man aged 35 to 55 in good health and CMV-seronegative. The material sequenced was PBMCs. The rearrangement joins TRBV18 to TRBJ2-2, with 7 positions matching TRBD1. CDR3 region: CASSPPGQRNTGELFF. The DNA of the CDR3 is TGTGCCAGCTCACCTCCGGGACAGAGGAACACCGGGGAGCTGTTTTTT. The full variable domain, completed using reference TRBV18 and TRBJ2-2, is NAGVMQNPRHLVRRRGQEARLRCSPMKGHSHVYWYRQLPEEGLKFMVYLQKENIIDESGMPKERFSAEFPKEGPSILRIQQVVRGDSAAYFCASSPPGQRNTGELFFGEGSRLTVL.